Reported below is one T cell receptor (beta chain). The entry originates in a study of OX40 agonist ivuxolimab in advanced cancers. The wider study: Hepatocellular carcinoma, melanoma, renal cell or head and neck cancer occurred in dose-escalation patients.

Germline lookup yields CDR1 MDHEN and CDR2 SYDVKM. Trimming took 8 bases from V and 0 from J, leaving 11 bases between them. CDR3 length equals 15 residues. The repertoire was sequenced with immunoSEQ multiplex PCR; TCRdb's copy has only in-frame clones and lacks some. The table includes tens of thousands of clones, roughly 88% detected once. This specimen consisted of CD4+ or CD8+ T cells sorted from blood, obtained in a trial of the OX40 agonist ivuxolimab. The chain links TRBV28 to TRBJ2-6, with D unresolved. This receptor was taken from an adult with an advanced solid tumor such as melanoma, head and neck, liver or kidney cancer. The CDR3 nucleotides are TGTGCCAGCCGACGGCAGCACTCTGGGGCCAACGTCCTGACTTTC. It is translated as CASRRQHSGANVLTF.